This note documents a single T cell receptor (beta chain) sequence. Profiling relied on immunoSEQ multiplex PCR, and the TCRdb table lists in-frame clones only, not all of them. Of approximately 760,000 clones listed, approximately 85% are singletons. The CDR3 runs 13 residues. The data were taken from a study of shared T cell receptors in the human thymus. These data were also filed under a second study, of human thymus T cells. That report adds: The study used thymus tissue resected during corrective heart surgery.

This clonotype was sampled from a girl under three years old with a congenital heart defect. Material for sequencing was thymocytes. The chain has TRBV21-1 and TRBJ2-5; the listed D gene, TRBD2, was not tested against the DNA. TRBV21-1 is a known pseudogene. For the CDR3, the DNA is TGTGCCAGCAGCAATGAGAGAGGGGAGACCCAGTACTTC. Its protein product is CASSNERGETQYF.